Below, one T cell receptor beta chain is given with its context. The CDR3 sequence is 18 residues long. V lost 5 bases to trimming and J lost 2 bases, with 24 bases between them. The germline CDR1 and CDR2 sequences are SGHTA and FQGNSA. This sample is drawn from a study of blood T cell repertoires in COVID-19. Generated by immunoSEQ multiplex PCR, the TCRdb table keeps only in-frame clones and is missing some. The sample yields 290,000 or so clones, 90% seen once. This receptor was obtained from a woman between 18 and 29 years old with acute COVID-19. This sequence joins TRBV7-2 and TRBJ1-1; tentative D call: TRBD1 (6 bases). What was sequenced was PBMCs or T cells enriched from blood (not recorded which). DNA of the CDR3: TGTGCCAGCAGCCCGGGTTTTCAGGGGCGCCGCGGAAACACTGAAGCTTTCTTT. It is translated as CASSPGFQGRRGNTEAFF.